Presented here are 24 T cell receptor beta chains from one specimen sequenced in a study of T-cell reconstitution after alpha-beta-depleted transplantation in children. Unique molecular identifiers were incorporated into the prepared TCRbeta library. In TCRdb, the PCR reads were re-called with MiXCR into one record per CDR3 protein. The table has about 980,000 distinct CDR3 sequences, about 29% seen once; the top ten hold about 28%. The sequencing here drew on PBMCs, mostly from graft donor cells, taken 360 days after TCRalphabeta/CD19-depleted stem cell transplant. The receptors originated from a boy younger than two who had a stem cell transplant for SCID, so the T cells may come from the graft donor.

The chain is built from TRBV12-3 or TRBV12-4 and TRBJ1-1; D may be TRBD1 (6 bases). Between the trimmed V and J ends, which lost 5 bases and 6 bases, there was a span of 13 bases. The CDR3 spans 13 residues. The CDR3 DNA reads TGTGCCAGCAGTGCCTTACAGGGACCTGAAGCTTTCTTT. Translation gives CASSALQGPEAFF.

This clonotype appeared a few times. The chain uses TRBV12-3 or TRBV12-4 and TRBJ1-3, with D unresolved. Trimming pared 4 bases from V and 8 bases from J, leaving 9 bases between. The length of the CDR3 is 12 residues. CDR3 sequence (DNA): TGTGCCAGCAGTTCCCCGGTCTACACCATATATTTT. Translation gives CASSSPVYTIYF.

This chain links TRBV2 with TRBJ2-3, with D unclear. CDR1 and CDR2 from the germline V gene are SNHLY and FYNNEI. The CDR3 spans 15 residues. V lost 4 bases and J lost 2, with 13 bases in between. CDR3 nucleotide sequence: TGTGCCAGCAGTGTTGACGGAAGCTCCACAGATACGCAGTATTTT. This sequence encodes CASSVDGSSTDTQYF.

This clonotype came up many times. The genes are TRBV10-3 and TRBJ2-7; D possibly uses TRBD1 or TRBD2 (5 bases each). Germline V lookup: CDR1 ENHRY, CDR2 SYGVKD. CDR3 size: 15 residues. Between the trimmed V and J ends, which lost 6 bases and 0 bases, there was a span of 15 bases. This CDR3 is CAISSAAGSSYEQYF. The CDR3 bases are TGTGCCATCAGCTCAGCGGCAGGGTCCTCCTACGAGCAGTACTTC.

The chain has TRBV13 and TRBJ2-7, with 8 bases that match TRBD2. In germline, CDR1 is PRHDT, CDR2 FYEKMQ (reference sequence). The CDR3 has 14 residues. J lost 2 bases, V lost 4 bases, and 4 bases had no gene match. This chain's CDR3 is CASSSGGIPYEQYF. Written as DNA, the CDR3 is TGTGCCAGCAGCTCGGGAGGGATCCCCTACGAGCAGTACTTC.

The chain recombines TRBV20-1 with TRBJ2-1; 9 nucleotides align to TRBD2. Germline CDR1 is DFQATT and CDR2 is SNEGSKA (reference sequence). Unmatched junction bases numbered 6, after V lost 6 bases and J lost 0 bases. The CDR3 length is 15 residues. In nucleotides, the CDR3 is TGCAGTGCGCCGGGAGCGGGGGGCTCCTACAATGAGCAGTTCTTC. The encoded protein is CSAPGAGGSYNEQFF.

This clonotype came up a few times. The chain uses TRBV28 and TRBJ2-7; TRBD2 aligns across 8 bases. V lost 4 bases to trimming and J lost 6 bases; unmatched junction nucleotides: 11. This CDR3 spans 15 amino acids. The germline CDR1 and CDR2 sequences are MDHEN and SYDVKM. The CDR3 loop is CASSSSGGGRLEQYF. The CDR3 region has the DNA TGTGCCAGCAGTTCCTCCGGCGGGGGGCGACTCGAGCAGTACTTC.

The chain is built from TRBV10-2 and TRBJ2-1; 11 nucleotides match TRBD2. CDR3 size: 14 residues. With V trimmed by 8 bases and J by 6 bases, 6 bases remained unmatched. Germline V lookup: CDR1 WSHSY, CDR2 SAAADI. This CDR3 reads CASGGLAAFNEQFF. CDR3 in DNA: TGCGCCAGCGGGGGACTAGCGGCTTTCAATGAGCAGTTCTTC.

This clonotype is a singleton in its sample. The V gene is TRBV12-3 or TRBV12-4, the J gene TRBJ2-1; possibly TRBD1 for D (6 bases). This CDR3 is 15 amino acids long. V lost 1 base to trimming and J lost 6 bases, with 13 bases between them. CDR3 nucleotides: TGTGCCAGCAGTTTAGTTTGGCAGGGGCGCAATGAGCAGTTCTTC. Translation: CASSLVWQGRNEQFF.

This clonotype was observed a handful of times. This chain connects TRBV6-1 to TRBJ1-1; 9 bases agree with TRBD1. This CDR3 contains 15 residues. V lost 4 bases, J lost 0 bases, and 3 bases stayed unmatched. Germline V gene data show CDR1 as MNHNS and CDR2 as SASEGT. This CDR3 is CASSVRQGVNTEAFF. The DNA of the CDR3 is TGTGCCAGCAGTGTCAGACAGGGGGTGAACACTGAAGCTTTCTTT.

This clonotype has a handful of counts. The J gene is TRBJ2-7, the V gene TRBV20-1; 7 bases are a match to TRBD2. V gave up 3 bases and J gave up 5 bases; unmatched junction bases: 10. This CDR3 is built from 14 residues. The germline V gene has CDR1 DFQATT and CDR2 SNEGSKA (reference sequence). The CDR3 loop is CSASRGGSPDEQYF. The DNA for the CDR3 is TGCAGTGCTAGTCGCGGGGGATCGCCCGACGAGCAGTACTTC.

This clonotype was picked up a small number of times. The rearrangement links TRBV11-2 to TRBJ2-5; D is uncertain. Germline V gives CDR1 SGHAT, CDR2 FQNNGV. This CDR3 region has 11 residues. V was clipped by 5 bases and J by 5 bases, with 6 bases between them. The DNA for the CDR3 is TGTGCCAGCAGCATTTTGGAGACCCAGTACTTC. This encodes CASSILETQYF.

V usage is TRBV12-3 or TRBV12-4 and J usage is TRBJ2-5, with 8 bases fitting TRBD1. This CDR3 contains 13 residues. J gave up 5 bases and V 6 bases, and 5 bases lay outside the gene matches. CDR3 protein: CASRRQGMETQYF. As DNA, the CDR3 is TGTGCCAGCAGACGACAGGGGATGGAGACCCAGTACTTC.

The V call is TRBV12-3 or TRBV12-4, the J call TRBJ1-1; no definite D call. V was trimmed by 6 bases and J by 6 bases, leaving 8 bases between them. The CDR3 loop spans 11 amino acids. In DNA, the CDR3 is TGTGCCAGCAGCGGGTTAGCTGAAGCTTTCTTT. This translates into CASSGLAEAFF.

The chain couples TRBV9 to TRBJ2-5, with 7 bases aligning to TRBD1. The CDR3 has 17 residues. The V segment lost 0 bases and the J segment 1 base; nucleotides outside the gene matches: 9. The germline gives CDR1 SGDLS, CDR2 YYNGEE. The chain's CDR3 is CASSVGFLGTAQETQYF. CDR3 in DNA: TGTGCCAGCAGCGTAGGCTTCCTCGGGACAGCCCAAGAGACCCAGTACTTC.

Written as DNA, the CDR3 is TGTGCCAGCAGTTTAAGGGACAGGGGCGCCTATGGCTACACCTTC. Translating it yields CASSLRDRGAYGYTF. The rearrangement links TRBV28 to TRBJ1-2, with 10 bases lining up with TRBD1. The CDR3 sequence is 15 residues long. Germline-derived CDR1 and CDR2 are MDHEN and SYDVKM. With V trimmed by 2 bases and J by 4 bases, 4 bases remained unmatched.

This chain links TRBV27 with TRBJ2-1; D could derive from TRBD1 or TRBD2 (6 bases each). Germline V lookup: CDR1 MNHEY, CDR2 SMNVEV (reference sequence). The ends were cut back, 3 bases at V and 3 bases at J, with 15 bases in the middle. The CDR3 contains 16 residues. For the CDR3, the DNA is TGTGCCAGCAGTTTTTGGGGGGCCCCACTCTACAATGAGCAGTTCTTC. This encodes CASSFWGAPLYNEQFF.

This clonotype was found a few times. As DNA, the CDR3 is TGTGCCAGCAGCCCTCCCAGGGGGCTCGGTCACAATGAGCAGTTCTTC. Its translation: CASSPPRGLGHNEQFF. This sequence joins TRBV6-2 or TRBV6-3 and TRBJ2-1; the match to TRBD1 covers 8 bases. The germline V gene encodes CDR1 MNHEY and CDR2 SVGEGT. The CDR3 totals 16 residues. The trim removed 6 bases at V and 5 bases at J, leaving 12 bases unmatched.

The gene calls are TRBV20-1 and TRBJ2-5; D may correspond to TRBD1 or TRBD2 (5 bases each). The CDR3 length is 16 residues. The germline V gene has CDR1 DFQATT and CDR2 SNEGSKA (reference sequence). V lost 0 bases and J 3 bases, leaving 17 bases between the germline ends. The CDR3 here is CSARENRDRGKETQYF. CDR3 coding DNA: TGCAGTGCTAGAGAAAACCGGGACCGAGGTAAAGAGACCCAGTACTTC.

This clonotype was observed many times. J is TRBJ1-1 and V is TRBV7-2, with 8 bases lining up with TRBD1. The junction had 8 bases not matched to a gene; V was cut back by 7 bases and J by 4 bases. Germline lookup yields CDR1 SGHTA and CDR2 FQGNSA. CDR3 length: 14 amino acids. DNA for the CDR3: TGTGCCAGCACCCCGTACAGGGGGGTCACTGAAGCTTTCTTT. Translating it yields CASTPYRGVTEAFF.

The chain has TRBV5-1 and TRBJ2-7; D may be TRBD1 (5 bases). The CDR3 is 16 amino acids. Germline loops: CDR1 SGHRS, CDR2 YFSETQ. V shed 0 bases and J shed 2 bases, with 15 bases lying between them. CDR3 residues: CASSLGSPGPTYEQYF. The DNA for the CDR3 is TGCGCCAGCAGCTTGGGTTCGCCAGGGCCAACCTACGAGCAGTACTTC.

V is TRBV20-1 and J is TRBJ2-1, with 7 positions matching TRBD2. CDR3 size: 15 residues. The ends lost 3 bases at V and 8 bases at J; junction bases unmatched: 13. Germline values: CDR1 DFQATT, CDR2 SNEGSKA (reference sequence). The CDR3 sequence is CSASALAALGDEQFF. CDR3 nucleotide sequence: TGCAGTGCTAGCGCCCTAGCGGCTCTGGGGGATGAGCAGTTCTTC.

This sequence joins TRBV5-1 and TRBJ2-2; tentatively, D is TRBD1 (6 bases). CDR1 is SGHRS, CDR2 YFSETQ, per germline. The CDR3 loop spans 15 amino acids. V lost 0 bases, J lost 6 bases, and 12 bases lay in between. The CDR3 region is CASSLVVRGPGELFF. DNA of the CDR3: TGCGCCAGCAGCTTGGTAGTCAGGGGCCCCGGGGAGCTGTTTTTT. Full variable domain (rest looked up from reference TRBV5-1 and TRBJ2-2): KAGVTQTPRYLIKTRGQQVTLSCSPISGHRSVSWYQQTPGQGLQFLFEYFSETQRNKGNFPGRFSGRQFSNSRSEMNVSTLELGDSALYLCASSLVVRGPGELFFGEGSRLTVL.

This clonotype was seen more than once but under ten times. The chain is built from TRBV5-1 and TRBJ1-1; TRBD1 matches 8 bases. J was trimmed by 0 bases and V by 5 bases; bases with no gene match: 3. The length of the CDR3 is 14 residues. Germline CDR1 is SGHRS and CDR2 is YFSETQ. The CDR3 region has the DNA TGCGCCAGCAGAGGGGACAGGCTGAACACTGAAGCTTTCTTT. This encodes CASRGDRLNTEAFF.